This TCR beta chain came from a study of cytomegalovirus exposure and HLA in healthy donors. Findings of the study overall: Later on, a genetic analysis was performed. It linked a missense variant in DCLRE1C with V- and J-gene trimming of TCR beta.

Per the germline V gene, CDR1 is KGHSH and CDR2 is LQKENI. The CDR3 runs 18 residues. The ends lost 2 bases at V and 0 bases at J; junction bases unmatched: 7. PCR amplification relied on 60 Vbeta primers (plus 13 Jbeta primers). Some clones are missing from TCRdb's copy, which holds only in-frame ones; the method was immunoSEQ multiplex PCR. The sample carries some 100,000 clones, roughly four fifths recorded once. This clone was detected only a few times. Its antigen is unknown. The chain carries TRBV18 and TRBJ2-3; 11 bases are a match to TRBD2. Sequences were obtained from PBMCs. This clonotype was obtained from a male donor in good health and CMV-seropositive. This CDR3 reads CASSPMASGGPSTDTQYF. CDR3 sequence (DNA): TGTGCCAGCTCACCAATGGCTAGCGGGGGGCCGAGCACAGATACGCAGTATTTT.